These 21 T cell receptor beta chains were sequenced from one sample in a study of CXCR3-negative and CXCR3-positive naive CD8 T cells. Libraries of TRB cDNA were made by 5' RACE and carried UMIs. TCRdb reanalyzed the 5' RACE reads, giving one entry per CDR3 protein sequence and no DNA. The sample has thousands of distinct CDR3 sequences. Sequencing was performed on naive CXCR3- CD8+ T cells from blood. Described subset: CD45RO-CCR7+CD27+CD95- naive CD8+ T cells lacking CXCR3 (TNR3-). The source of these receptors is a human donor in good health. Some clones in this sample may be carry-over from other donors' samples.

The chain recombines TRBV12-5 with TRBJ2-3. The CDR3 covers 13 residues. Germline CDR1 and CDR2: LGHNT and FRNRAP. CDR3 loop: CASGPTAPDTQYF.

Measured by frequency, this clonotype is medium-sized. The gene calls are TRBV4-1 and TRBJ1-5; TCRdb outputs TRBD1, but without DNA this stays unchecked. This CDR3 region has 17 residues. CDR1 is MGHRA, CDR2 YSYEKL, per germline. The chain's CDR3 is CASSQDGGLTGNQPQHF.

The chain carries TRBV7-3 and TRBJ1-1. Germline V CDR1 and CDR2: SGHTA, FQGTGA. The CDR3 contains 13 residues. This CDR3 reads CASSLTLTTEAFF.

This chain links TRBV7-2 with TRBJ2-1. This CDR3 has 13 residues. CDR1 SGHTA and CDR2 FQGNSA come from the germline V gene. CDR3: CASSLGLANEQFF.

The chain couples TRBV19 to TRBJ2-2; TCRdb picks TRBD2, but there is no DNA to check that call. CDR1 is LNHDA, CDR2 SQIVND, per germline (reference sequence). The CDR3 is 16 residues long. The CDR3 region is CASSPYAGGPLGELFF.

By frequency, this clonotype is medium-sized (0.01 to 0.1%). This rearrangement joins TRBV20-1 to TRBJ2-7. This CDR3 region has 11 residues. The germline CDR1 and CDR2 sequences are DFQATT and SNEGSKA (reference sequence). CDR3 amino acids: CSARVVAEQYF.

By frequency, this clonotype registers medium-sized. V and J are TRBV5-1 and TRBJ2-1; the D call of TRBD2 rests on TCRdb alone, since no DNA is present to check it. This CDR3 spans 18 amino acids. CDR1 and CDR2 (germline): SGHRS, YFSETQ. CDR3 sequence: CASSFGTSGRGVHNEQFF.

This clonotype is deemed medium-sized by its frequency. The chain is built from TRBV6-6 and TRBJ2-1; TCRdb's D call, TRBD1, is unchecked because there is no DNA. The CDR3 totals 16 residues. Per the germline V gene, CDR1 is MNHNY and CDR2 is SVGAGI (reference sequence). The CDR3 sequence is CASSYQTGGPRSEQFF.

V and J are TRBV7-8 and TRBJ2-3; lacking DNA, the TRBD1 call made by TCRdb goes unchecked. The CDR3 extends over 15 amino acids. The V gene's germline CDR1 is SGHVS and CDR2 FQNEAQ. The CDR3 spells CASSSSGQGADTQYF.

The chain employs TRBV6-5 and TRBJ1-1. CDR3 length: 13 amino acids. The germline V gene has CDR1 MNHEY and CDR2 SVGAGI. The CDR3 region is CASSYLIDTEAFF.

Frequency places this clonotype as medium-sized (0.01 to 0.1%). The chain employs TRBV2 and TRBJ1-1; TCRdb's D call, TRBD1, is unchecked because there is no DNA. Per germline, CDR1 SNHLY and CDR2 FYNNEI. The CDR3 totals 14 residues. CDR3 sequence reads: CASRKGQGNTEAFF. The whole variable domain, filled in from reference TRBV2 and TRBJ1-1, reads EPEVTQTPSHQVTQMGQEVILRCVPISNHLYFYWYRQILGQKVEFLVSFYNNEISEKSEIFDDQFSVERPDGSNFTLKIRSTKLEDSAMYFCASRKGQGNTEAFFGQGTRLTVV.

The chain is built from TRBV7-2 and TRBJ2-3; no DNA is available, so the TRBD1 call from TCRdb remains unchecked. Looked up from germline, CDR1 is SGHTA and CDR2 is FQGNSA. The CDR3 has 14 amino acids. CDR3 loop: CAIWGEPSTDTQYF.

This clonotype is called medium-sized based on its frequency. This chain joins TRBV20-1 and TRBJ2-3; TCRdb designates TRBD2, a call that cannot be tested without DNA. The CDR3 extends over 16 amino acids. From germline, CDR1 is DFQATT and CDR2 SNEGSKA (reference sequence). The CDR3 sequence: CSARVTSGRGTDTQYF.

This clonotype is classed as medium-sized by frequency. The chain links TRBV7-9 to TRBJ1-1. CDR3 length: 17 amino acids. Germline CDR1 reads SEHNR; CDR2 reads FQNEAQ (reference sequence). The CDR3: CASSLMELGQMNTEAFF.

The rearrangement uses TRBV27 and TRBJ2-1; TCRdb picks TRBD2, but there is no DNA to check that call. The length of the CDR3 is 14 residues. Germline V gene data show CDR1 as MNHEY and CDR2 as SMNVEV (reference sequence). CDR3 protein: CASSLWEGSNEQFF.

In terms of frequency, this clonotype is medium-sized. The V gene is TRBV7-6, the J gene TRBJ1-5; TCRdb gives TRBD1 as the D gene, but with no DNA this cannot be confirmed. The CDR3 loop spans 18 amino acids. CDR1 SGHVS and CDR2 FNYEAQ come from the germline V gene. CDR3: CASSFYNEAWGSNQPQHF. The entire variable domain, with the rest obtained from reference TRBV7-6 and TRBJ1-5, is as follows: GAGVSQSPRYKVTKRGQDVALRCDPISGHVSLYWYRQALGQGPEFLTYFNYEAQQDKSGLPNDRFSAERPEGSISTLTIQRTEQRDSAMYRCASSFYNEAWGSNQPQHFGDGTRLSIL.

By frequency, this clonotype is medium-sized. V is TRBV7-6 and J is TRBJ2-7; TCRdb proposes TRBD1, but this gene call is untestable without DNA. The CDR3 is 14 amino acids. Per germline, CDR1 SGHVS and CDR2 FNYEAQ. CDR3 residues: CASSLGPGSYEQYF.

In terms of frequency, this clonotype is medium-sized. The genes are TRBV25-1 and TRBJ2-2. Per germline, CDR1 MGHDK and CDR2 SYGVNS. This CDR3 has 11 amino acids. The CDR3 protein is CASMLAGELFF.

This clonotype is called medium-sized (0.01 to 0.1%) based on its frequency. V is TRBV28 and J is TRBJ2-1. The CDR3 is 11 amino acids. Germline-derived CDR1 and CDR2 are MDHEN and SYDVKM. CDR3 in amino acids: CAISFSWEQFF.

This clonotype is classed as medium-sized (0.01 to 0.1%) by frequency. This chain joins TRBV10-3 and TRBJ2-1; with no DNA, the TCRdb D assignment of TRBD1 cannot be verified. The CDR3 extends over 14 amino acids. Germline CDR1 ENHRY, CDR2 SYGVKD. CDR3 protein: CAIREEGVLNEQFF.

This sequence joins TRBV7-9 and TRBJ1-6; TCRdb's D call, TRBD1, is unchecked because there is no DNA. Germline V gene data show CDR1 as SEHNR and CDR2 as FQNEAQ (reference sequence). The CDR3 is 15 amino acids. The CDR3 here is CASSSMGQATSPLHF.